These T cell receptor beta chains were read from a single sample in a study of T-cell reconstitution after alpha-beta-depleted transplantation in children. TCRdb used MiXCR to reprocess the PCR reads, holding one entry per CDR3 protein. The profile shows about 240,000 distinct CDR3 sequences, around 12% of them singletons. The source material was PBMCs from the stem cell graft donor, sampled from the stem cell graft. These receptors originate from a human donor who donated a stem cell graft to a child with acute lymphoblastic leukemia. The conserved cysteine and the conserved F or W are not part of the CDR3 here.

V	J	CDR3
TRBV11-2	TRBJ1-1	ASSPGHGAF
TRBV6-1	TRBJ1-5	ASSPPGGGGQPQH
TRBV29-1	TRBJ2-3	SVEVGTDTQY
TRBV5-5	TRBJ1-5	ASSADRGANQPQH
TRBV3-1	TRBJ1-1	ASSQGHSNTEAF
TRBV4-3	TRBJ1-5	ASSQGGSSNQPQH
TRBV3-1	TRBJ2-7	ASSPTLTFYEQY
TRBV29-1	TRBJ1-1	SVVQGNTEAF
TRBV20-1	TRBJ2-1	SARDLDSGGPLSYNEQF
TRBV20-1	TRBJ2-2	SATRTGELF
TRBV12-3/TRBV12-4	TRBJ2-5	ASSPPGHLQETQY
TRBV3-1	TRBJ2-3	ASSQGDYTDTQY
TRBV5-6	TRBJ1-3	ASSLEGGRLAGNTIY
TRBV5-1	TRBJ1-2	ASSLGTAKSYGYT
TRBV7-2	TRBJ2-5	ASSLGKGETQY
TRBV5-1	TRBJ1-5	ASSLGTGSEPQH
TRBV28	TRBJ1-4	ASSRPDRGRSSTNEKLF
TRBV4-2	TRBJ2-5	ASSQDLGRAETQY
TRBV13	TRBJ2-7	ASSRPGSEQY
TRBV18	TRBJ1-1	ASSPQGVGNTEAF
TRBV20-1	TRBJ2-2	SAGQANTGELF
TRBV18	TRBJ2-1	ASSPPMLNEQF
TRBV29-1	TRBJ2-5	SVAGIVQETQY
TRBV20-1	TRBJ2-3	SARTSGDDTQY
TRBV7-2	TRBJ1-5	ASSTGGIGDQPQH
TRBV5-5	TRBJ1-5	ASSLVGSNQPQH
TRBV19	TRBJ2-7	ASSTDTEQY
TRBV29-1	TRBJ1-2	STQENYGYT